The subject of this entry is one T cell receptor beta chain. In the authors' methods: Counts of nucleated cells, estimated from reference gene primer amplification, were obtained. Only in-frame clones appear in the TCRdb table, and some are missing; sequencing was by immunoSEQ multiplex PCR. V, J and clone size derive from that table, while D and trimming were established from the DNA sequence. The table includes about 91,000 clones, more than 60% detected once. This record belongs to a study of blood T cell repertoires in COVID-19. Study information: Italy, Spain and the United States were the sources of the convalescent and acute COVID-19 samples. PBMCs, B-cell-depleted T cells, or T cells were the source of the cDNA or gDNA that made up the material.

The CDR3 has 15 residues. CDR1 and CDR2 (germline): SNHLY, FYNNEI. Trimming cost V 1 base and J 4 bases, with 8 bases left between them. This TCR derives from a man between 65 and 85 years old with acute or convalescent COVID-19. The sequencing input was peripheral blood. The chain recombines TRBV2 with TRBJ2-6; TRBD1 is a possible D gene (5 bases). CDR3 in DNA: TGTGCCAGCAGTGAAGAAGGGGCCGGGGCCAACGTCCTGACTTTC. Protein product: CASSEEGAGANVLTF.